A single T cell receptor (beta chain) is shown here with its context. Study processing details: Estimates of nucleated cell counts were drawn from the amplification of reference gene primers. The data were produced by immunoSEQ multiplex PCR, yet TCRdb's version contains in-frame clones alone and is incomplete. D and trimming come from the DNA, and the V and J calls and clone size come from that table. The sample contains approximately 90,000 clones, approximately 80% of which appear only once. The entry originates in a study of blood T cell repertoires in COVID-19. Looking at the study overall: Spain, Italy and the United States supplied samples that represented acute and convalescent COVID-19. PBMCs, B-cell-depleted T cells, or T cells provided the cDNA or gDNA that made up the material.

V lost 2 bases, J lost 6 bases, and 14 bases lay in between. The germline V gene has CDR1 LNHDA and CDR2 SQIVND (reference sequence). The CDR3 length is 16 residues. This receptor was taken from a woman of 80 years or more with acute or convalescent COVID-19. Sequencing was carried out using peripheral blood. The J gene is TRBJ1-6, the V gene TRBV19, with D uncertain. CDR3 sequence (DNA): TGTGCCAGTAGTATAAGGCGGCCTCCTATTAATTCACCCCTCCACTTT. Residues: CASSIRRPPINSPLHF.